This entry lists 13 T cell receptor beta chains sequenced from one sample in a study of T-cell memory formation after mild COVID-19. TCRdb re-called the 5' RACE reads with MiXCR, one entry per CDR3 protein. This sample has almost 350,000 distinct CDR3 sequences, with more than 20% found just once. Material for sequencing was PBMCs or a T cell subset sorted from them (not recorded which). The receptors here all came from a man aged 18 to 30 who had mild COVID-19 (a few samples of this study predate the infection). Cell type and time point are not known.

The CDR3, as DNA: TGTGCCAGCAGCTTAGAGACTTGGGACCCGGCGGGCGAGCAGTACGTC. Its translation is CASSLETWDPAGEQYV. The gene calls are TRBV7-2 and TRBJ2-7; D is tentatively TRBD1 or TRBD2 (5 bases each). The CDR3 runs 16 residues. Germline V lookup: CDR1 SGHTA, CDR2 FQGNSA. V lost 1 base and J 6 bases, leaving 19 bases between the germline ends.

This chain uses TRBV7-8 with TRBJ2-7; tentatively, D is TRBD1 or TRBD2 (5 bases each). Germline lookup yields CDR1 SGHVS and CDR2 FQNEAQ. This CDR3 contains 15 residues. V lost 5 bases and J 6 bases, leaving 20 bases between the germline ends. The CDR3: CASSRHESGQVEQYF. The CDR3 DNA reads as TGTGCCAGCAGCCGCCATGAGTCGGGGCAGGTCGAGCAGTACTTC. Full variable domain (remainder filled in from reference TRBV7-8 and TRBJ2-7): GAGVSQSPRYKVAKRGQDVALRCDPISGHVSLFWYQQALGQGPEFLTYFQNEAQLDKSGLPSDRFFAERPEGSVSTLKIQRTQQEDSAVYLCASSRHESGQVEQYFGPGTRLTVT.

This clonotype was detected many times. This chain uses TRBV12-3 or TRBV12-4 with TRBJ2-5; 9 bases line up with TRBD2. The CDR3 is 15 amino acids. Germline trimming cut 2 bases from V and 5 bases from J; bases unmatched to any gene: 6. Here the CDR3 reads CASSLRAGGRETQYF. For the CDR3, the DNA is TGTGCCAGCAGTTTACGAGCGGGGGGCAGGGAGACCCAGTACTTC.

The chain recombines TRBV10-3 with TRBJ2-3, with TRBD2 as a possible D gene (6 bases). The CDR3 extends over 13 amino acids. Trimming took 7 bases from V and 1 from J, leaving 9 bases between them. Looked up from germline, CDR1 is ENHRY and CDR2 is SYGVKD. CDR3 sequence: CAINGGGTDTQYF. The CDR3 DNA sequence: TGTGCCATCAACGGAGGGGGCACAGATACGCAGTATTTT.

As to this clonotype: Its ends do not fully match the called genes, so a read error is possible. The genes are TRBV7-2 and TRBJ2-1, with a tentative D call TRBD2 (5 bases). The CDR3 consists of 16 residues. Germline CDR1 and CDR2: SGHTA and FQGNSA. The CDR3 is CASSPPGIRPGNEKFF. DNA for the CDR3: TGTGCCAGCAGCCCCCCGGGGATACGGCCGGGGAATGAGAAGTTCTTC.

The DNA for the CDR3 is TGTGCCAGCTTCCTTATCGGCGGGTACCAAGAGACCCAGTACTTC. This encodes CASFLIGGYQETQYF. This chain joins TRBV7-8 and TRBJ2-5; the D gene is possibly TRBD2 (5 bases). Trimming left V 8 bases short and J 0 bases short, with 16 bases between. The CDR3 is 15 amino acids. CDR1 and CDR2 (germline): SGHVS, FQNEAQ.

This clonotype was seen a single time. A read error is possible here, since a much larger clone lies one base away. The V call is TRBV3-1, the J call TRBJ2-5; D perhaps matches TRBD2 (5 bases). Germline CDR1 is LGHDT and CDR2 is YNNKEL (reference sequence). V shed 6 bases and J shed 3 bases, with 14 bases lying between them. The CDR3 sequence is 14 residues long. The CDR3 is CASSPPGYEETQYF. In DNA, the CDR3 is TGTGCCAGCAGTCCTCCGGGGTATGAAGAGACCCAGTACTTC.

This clonotype has only a few counts. V and J are TRBV6-5 and TRBJ2-4, with D maybe TRBD1 (6 bases). The CDR3 sequence is 13 residues long. From germline, CDR1 is MNHEY and CDR2 SVGAGI. Between the trimmed V and J ends, which lost 9 bases and 6 bases, there was a span of 15 bases. Here the CDR3 DNA reads TGTGCCAGTGGACAGCCCCAAGGAAACATTCAGTACTTC. Protein product: CASGQPQGNIQYF.

This clonotype was counted between two and nine times. The rearrangement joins TRBV21-1 to TRBJ1-6; the table's TRBD1 call for D was not verified on the DNA. TRBV21-1 is recorded as a pseudogene. The CDR3 contains 19 residues. The CDR3 coding sequence is TGTGCCAGCAGCAAGTGGGGGAAGGGACCGGGACAGTATAATTCACCCCTCCACTTT. This gives the protein CASSKWGKGPGQYNSPLHF.

This clonotype was detected many times. At one boundary the junction diverges from the germline segment, which might be a read error. V usage is TRBV5-1 and J usage is TRBJ2-1; 10 positions match TRBD1. The germline CDR1 and CDR2 sequences are SGHRS and YFSETQ. CDR3 length: 13 residues. The CDR3 DNA follows: TGTGCTAGCAGTTGGGACAGGGGCAATGAGCAGTTCTTC. Its translation: CASSWDRGNEQFF.

This clonotype was detected only once. This sequence joins TRBV12-3 or TRBV12-4 and TRBJ2-6; 9 positions match TRBD1. The V segment lost 8 bases and the J segment 0 bases; nucleotides outside the gene matches: 8. The CDR3 loop spans 17 amino acids. CDR3 in DNA: TGTGCCAGCGGACGGGACAGGGTTGGCTCTGGGGCCAACGTCCTGACTTTC. Protein product: CASGRDRVGSGANVLTF.

This clonotype was observed a few times. An end of the junction differs from the germline gene, which may be a read error. The chain recombines TRBV7-2 with TRBJ2-3, with TRBD2 matching 7 bases. The V gene's germline CDR1 is SGHTA and CDR2 FQGNSA. CDR3 size: 13 residues. CDR3 loop: CASTLRGADTQYF. CDR3 sequence (DNA): TGTGCCAGCACCTTACGGGGGGCAGATACGCAGTATTTT.

The gene calls are TRBV7-2 and TRBJ2-5; 10 bases line up with TRBD1. The J segment lost 5 bases and the V segment lost 3 bases, leaving 6 bases of the junction unmatched. The germline CDR1 and CDR2 sequences are SGHTA and FQGNSA. This CDR3 contains 15 residues. CDR3: CASSFGTGVGETQYF. As DNA, the CDR3 is TGTGCCAGCAGCTTTGGGACAGGGGTCGGGGAGACCCAGTACTTC.